This entry is about one T cell receptor (beta chain). No antigen is known for it. Everyone who donated was a Caucasian adult who lived in Nashville, Tennessee. Germline V lookup: CDR1 SGHTA, CDR2 FQGTGA. The CDR3 runs to 13 residues. The V and J ends lost 3 bases and 4 bases, in that order; junction bases with no gene match: 3. The data derive from a study of shared clonotypes between healthy human individuals. Study-level points and caveats: Some clonotypes were shared by all four sorted-subset donors, while others were not shared. The non-shared ones had lower generation probabilities than the shared ones.

Clones were read by immunoSEQ multiplex PCR, and TCRdb kept only the in-frame ones, dropping some. The sample has 550,000 to 800,000 clones, about 92% seen once; the top ten hold roughly 36%. The source material was memory CD8+ T cells from PBMCs. Subset described: CD45RO+ cells pooled with CCR7-negative TemRA cells. This receptor was obtained from a man aged 18 to 30 in good health. Some clones in this sample may be carry-over from other donors' samples. The genes are TRBV7-3 and TRBJ2-7; 7 positions match TRBD1. The CDR3 loop reads CASSFTRGYEQYF. CDR3 bases: TGTGCCAGCAGCTTTACCAGGGGGTACGAGCAGTACTTC.